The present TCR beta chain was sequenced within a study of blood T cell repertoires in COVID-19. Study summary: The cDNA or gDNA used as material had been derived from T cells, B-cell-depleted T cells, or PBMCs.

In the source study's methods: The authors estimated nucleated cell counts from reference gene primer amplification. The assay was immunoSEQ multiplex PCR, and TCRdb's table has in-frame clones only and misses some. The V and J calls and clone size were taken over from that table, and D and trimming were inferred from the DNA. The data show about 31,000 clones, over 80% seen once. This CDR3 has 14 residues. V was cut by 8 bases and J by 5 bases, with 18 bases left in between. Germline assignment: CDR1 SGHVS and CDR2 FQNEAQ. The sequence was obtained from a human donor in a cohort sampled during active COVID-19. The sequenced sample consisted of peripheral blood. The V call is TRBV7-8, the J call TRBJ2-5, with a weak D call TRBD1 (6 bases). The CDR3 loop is CASGRTVLSETQYF. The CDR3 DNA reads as TGTGCCAGCGGACGGACAGTTTTGTCCGAGACCCAGTACTTC. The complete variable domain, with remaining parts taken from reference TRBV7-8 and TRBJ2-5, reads GAGVSQSPRYKVAKRGQDVALRCDPISGHVSLFWYQQALGQGPEFLTYFQNEAQLDKSGLPSDRFFAERPEGSVSTLKIQRTQQEDSAVYLCASGRTVLSETQYFGPGTRLLVL.